The sample holds a few counts of the clone carrying this T cell receptor beta chain. What it binds is unknown. The sample is drawn from a study of T cells after yellow fever vaccination. Study in general: Libraries from low-cell-number fractions were prepared with the SMART-Seq v4 Ultra Low Input RNA kit. Whole-study results and caveats: Abundant clonotypes from the bulk population could get into FACS-sorted repertoires as contaminants. Reappearing after the booster were most of the clones from primary vaccination (around 95% CD4, 88% CD8).

V lost 6 bases, J lost 3 bases, and 18 bases lay in between. CDR1 MNHEY and CDR2 SMNVEV come from the germline V gene (reference sequence). The CDR3 covers 15 residues. The TCR cDNA carried a universal primer site and UMIs from 5'RACE template switching. Using its own MiXCR run on the 5' RACE reads, TCRdb lists one record per CDR3 protein. The table has some 670,000 distinct CDR3 sequences, around an eighth seen once; the top ten hold about 15%. The TCR sequence derives from a man aged 30 to 39 who received the YFV17D yellow fever vaccine. Here the sequenced sample was PBMCs, taken on the day of the yellow fever booster vaccination. The chain has TRBV27 and TRBJ2-7, with a tentative D call TRBD1 (7 bases). The CDR3 DNA sequence: TGTGCCAGCAGCCTAGCTTTCAGGGGGGACTACGAGCAGTACTTC. It translates to CASSLAFRGDYEQYF.